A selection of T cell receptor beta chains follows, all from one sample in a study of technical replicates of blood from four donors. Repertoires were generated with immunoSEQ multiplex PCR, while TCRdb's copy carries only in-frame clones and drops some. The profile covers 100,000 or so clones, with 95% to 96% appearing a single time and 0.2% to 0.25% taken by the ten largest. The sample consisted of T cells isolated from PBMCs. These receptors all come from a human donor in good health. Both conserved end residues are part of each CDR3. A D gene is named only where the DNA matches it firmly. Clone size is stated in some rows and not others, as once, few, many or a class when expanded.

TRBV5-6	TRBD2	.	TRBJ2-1	TGTGCCAGCAGCTTGAATAGCGGGGGGGCCAACAACAATGAGCAGTTCTTC	CASSLNSGGANNNEQFF
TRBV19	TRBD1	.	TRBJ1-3	TGTGCCACCTCAAATCGGGGACAGCTCGTTCTTTCTGGAAACACCATATATTTT	CATSNRGQLVLSGNTIYF
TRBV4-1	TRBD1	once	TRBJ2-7	TGCGCCAGCAGCCCATCGGACAGGGACCACTACGAGCAGTACTTC	CASSPSDRDHYEQYF
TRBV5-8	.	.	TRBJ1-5	TGTGCCAGCAGACCCTCTTTGGGGGGGTATCAGCCCCAGCATTTT	CASRPSLGGYQPQHF
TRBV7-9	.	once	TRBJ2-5	TGTGCCAGCAGCTTAGAACCGGTCATCCAAGAGACCCAGTACTTC	CASSLEPVIQETQYF
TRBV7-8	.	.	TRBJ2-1	TGTGCCAGCAGCCTCCGCCGGACTAATTCCCATGAGCAGTTCTTC	CASSLRRTNSHEQFF
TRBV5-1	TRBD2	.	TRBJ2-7	TGCGCCAGCAGCTTGGGGCCCTTCGAAGGGACTAGCTCCTACGAGCAGTACTTC	CASSLGPFEGTSSYEQYF
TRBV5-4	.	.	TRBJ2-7	TGTGCCAGCAGCTTGACCGGCTACGAGCAGTACTTC	CASSLTGYEQYF
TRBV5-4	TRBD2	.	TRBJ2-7	TGTGCCAGCAGCTATGGACTAGCAGGGAAACCCTACGAGCAGTACTTC	CASSYGLAGKPYEQYF
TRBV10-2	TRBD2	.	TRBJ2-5	TGCGCCAGCAGCCCCCGGCCCCTAGCGGTTTCTCAAGAGACCCAGTACTTC	CASSPRPLAVSQETQYF
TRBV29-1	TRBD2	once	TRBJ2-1	TGCAGCGTTGAACAACTAGCGGGAATTGTACGGCAGTTCTTC	CSVEQLAGIVRQFF
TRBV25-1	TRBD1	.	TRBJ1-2	TGTGCCAGCAGTGGGGACAGGGTTGCCTATGGCTACACCTTC	CASSGDRVAYGYTF
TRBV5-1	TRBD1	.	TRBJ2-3	TGCGCCAGCAGCTTGAGGACAGGCGATACGCAGTATTTT	CASSLRTGDTQYF
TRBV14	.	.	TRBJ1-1	TGTGCCAGCAGCCCCAGGATGTCAGGCACTGAAGCTTTCTTT	CASSPRMSGTEAFF
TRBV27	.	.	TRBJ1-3	TGTGCCAGCAGTTTATCGGGGGGCTCTGGAAACACCATATATTTT	CASSLSGGSGNTIYF
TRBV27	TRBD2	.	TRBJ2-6	TGTGCCAGCAGTCCAAACCACGGGACTAGCGATTCAGGGGCCAACGTCCTGACTTTC	CASSPNHGTSDSGANVLTF
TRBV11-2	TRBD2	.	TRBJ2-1	TGTGCCAGCAGCTCCCTAAGCGGGAGGGCCGATGAGCAGTTCTTC	CASSSLSGRADEQFF
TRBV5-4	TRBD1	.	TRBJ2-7	TGTGCCAGCAGCCTGGACGGGACAGGGAGCTACGAGCAGTACTTC	CASSLDGTGSYEQYF
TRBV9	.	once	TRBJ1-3	TGTGCCAGTCGGGGTGGGGCTGGAAACACCATATATTTT	CASRGGAGNTIYF
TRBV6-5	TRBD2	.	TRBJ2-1	TGTGCCAGCACCTGGGACTACCCATACAATGAGCAGTTCTTC	CASTWDYPYNEQFF
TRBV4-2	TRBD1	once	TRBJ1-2	TGTGCCAGCAGCCAAGTGGGGACAGATCCGAACTATGGCTACACCTTC	CASSQVGTDPNYGYTF
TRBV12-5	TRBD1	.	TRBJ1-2	TGTGCTAGTGGTTTGGTGCCCACGGGACAGACCTATTCTAACTATGGCTACACCTTC	CASGLVPTGQTYSNYGYTF
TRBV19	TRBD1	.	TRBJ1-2	TGTGCCAGTAGTATAGATTGGACAGGGGGCTTGTATGGCTACACCTTC	CASSIDWTGGLYGYTF
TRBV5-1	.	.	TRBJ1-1	TGCGCCAGCAGCTTACAGGGATGGGACACTGAAGCTTTCTTT	CASSLQGWDTEAFF
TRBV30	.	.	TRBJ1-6	TGTGCCTGGAGCGCACTTTCCTCACCCCTCCACTTT	CAWSALSSPLHF
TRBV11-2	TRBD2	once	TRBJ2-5	TGTGCCAGCAGCTTAGATCTAGAGGCTAGCGGGCGTGAGACCCAGTACTTC	CASSLDLEASGRETQYF
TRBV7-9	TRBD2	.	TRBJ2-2	TGTGCCAGCAGCTCCATCCTGGGACTAGCGGGGAACACCGGGGAGCTGTTTTTT	CASSSILGLAGNTGELFF
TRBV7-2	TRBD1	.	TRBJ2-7	TGTGCCAGCAGCGGTATCGACAGGGGCGCCTACGAGCAGTACTTC	CASSGIDRGAYEQYF
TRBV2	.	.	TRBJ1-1	TGTGCCAGCAGCGACAGTGATACTGAAGCTTTCTTT	CASSDSDTEAFF
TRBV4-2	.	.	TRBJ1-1	TGTGCCAGCAGCCAAGATCGGGGGGCAGGGAATTCGGCTTTCTTT	CASSQDRGAGNSAFF
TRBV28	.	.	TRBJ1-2	TGTGCCAGCAGTTCCCGCCCTTCACAGTTATCCTATGGCTACACCTTC	CASSSRPSQLSYGYTF
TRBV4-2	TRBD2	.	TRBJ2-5	TGTGCCAGCAGCCAAGGACGGGGGGGGTACCAAGAGACCCAGTACTTC	CASSQGRGGYQETQYF
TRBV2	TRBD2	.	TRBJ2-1	TGTGCCAGCAGACAAACTAGCGGGGGGGCCGATGAGCAGTTCTTC	CASRQTSGGADEQFF
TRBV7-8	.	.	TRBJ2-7	TGTGCCAGCAGCTGGGGACATGCCTACGAGCAGTACTTC	CASSWGHAYEQYF
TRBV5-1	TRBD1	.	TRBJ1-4	TGCGCCAGCAGCTTGACAGGGGACCCCGCAACTAATGAAAAACTGTTTTTT	CASSLTGDPATNEKLFF
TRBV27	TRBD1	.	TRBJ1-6	TGTGCCAGCAGGGGGTGGACAGGGGCGGTCAATTCACCCCTCCACTTT	CASRGWTGAVNSPLHF
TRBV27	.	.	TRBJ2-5	TGTGCCAGCAGTTTATACGGGAGAGAAGAGACCCAGTACTTC	CASSLYGREETQYF
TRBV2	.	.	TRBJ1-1	TGTGCCAGCAGTGGTTGGGGCAGAAACACTGAAGCTTTCTTT	CASSGWGRNTEAFF
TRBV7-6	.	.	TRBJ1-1	TGTGCCAGCAGCTTACAGCCGGGTCCCCCGGGGAACACTGAAGCTTTCTTT	CASSLQPGPPGNTEAFF
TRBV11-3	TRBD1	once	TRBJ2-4	TGTGCCAGCAGCTTATTGGTGGGACAGGGGAACATTCAGTACTTC	CASSLLVGQGNIQYF
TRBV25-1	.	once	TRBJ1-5	TGTGCCAGCAGTCAAACAGGGTCCAATCAGCCCCAGCATTTT	CASSQTGSNQPQHF
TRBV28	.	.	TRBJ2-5	TGTGCCAGCAGTTTAGGAGGGCTTATGGGGGAGACCCAGTACTTC	CASSLGGLMGETQYF
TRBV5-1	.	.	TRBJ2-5	TGCGCCAGCAGCTTGCAGGGTCGGCAAGAGACCCAGTACTTC	CASSLQGRQETQYF
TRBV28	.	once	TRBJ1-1	TGTGCCAGCAGTTTATTCCGGGGTGCTGAAGCTTTCTTT	CASSLFRGAEAFF
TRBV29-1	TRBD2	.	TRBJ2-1	TGCAGCGGGACACTAGCGGGAGTTCTAGATGAGCAGTTCTTC	CSGTLAGVLDEQFF
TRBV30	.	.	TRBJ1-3	TGTGCCTGGATCAGCCGTCTCGGAGACACCATATATTTT	CAWISRLGDTIYF
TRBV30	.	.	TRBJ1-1	TGTGCCTGGAACCCCCCCAGGTTGTTTCAAGACACTGAAGCTTTCTTT	CAWNPPRLFQDTEAFF
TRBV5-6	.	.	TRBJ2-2	TGTGCCAGCAGCCTTAACACCGGGGAGCTGTTTTTT	CASSLNTGELFF
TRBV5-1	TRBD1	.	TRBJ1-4	TGCGCCAGCAGACCTGGACAGGGGAATGAAAAACTGTTTTTT	CASRPGQGNEKLFF
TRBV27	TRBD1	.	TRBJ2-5	TGTGCCAGCAGTTTATCCGGGACAGGGGCGTTGGAGACCCAGTACTTC	CASSLSGTGALETQYF
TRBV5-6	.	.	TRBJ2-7	TGTGCCAGCACCAAGATAGAGAGCTCCTACGAGCAGTACTTC	CASTKIESSYEQYF
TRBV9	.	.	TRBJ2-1	TGTGCCAGCAGCGTAGAGGGGGGGGTATACAATGAGCAGTTCTTC	CASSVEGGVYNEQFF
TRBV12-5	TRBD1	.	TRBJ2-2	TGTGTTACCTTGTCGGGACAGGGAAAGTCCGGGGAGCTGTTTTTT	CVTLSGQGKSGELFF
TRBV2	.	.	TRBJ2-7	TGTGCCAGCAGTGAGGAGGTCGACGAGCAGTACTTC	CASSEEVDEQYF
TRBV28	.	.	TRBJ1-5	TGTGCCAGCAGTCCGGTAGGCAGGCAAAATAGCAATCAGCCCCAGCATTTT	CASSPVGRQNSNQPQHF
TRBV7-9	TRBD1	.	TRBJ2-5	TGTGCCAGCAGCTCTGGGACAGGAGCTCAAGAGACCCAGTACTTC	CASSSGTGAQETQYF
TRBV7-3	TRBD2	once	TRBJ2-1	TGTGCCAGCAGCTTATCTTTAATGACTAGCGGGGGATACAATGAGCAGTTCTTC	CASSLSLMTSGGYNEQFF